The rows below give T cell receptor beta chains drawn from one sample of a study of blood T cell repertoires in COVID-19. Profiled with immunoSEQ multiplex PCR; TCRdb holds only in-frame clones, not every one. The sample carries 150,000 to 200,000 clones, more than 85% recorded once. Sequences were obtained from peripheral blood. The receptors were sampled from a man between 70 and 80 years old with active or convalescent COVID-19. CDR3s include the opening cysteine and the closing phenylalanine or tryptophan. The D gene is left open where the match is weak. Not all rows give a size; the values are once, few, many and, for expanded clones, a class.

>TRBV28|-|-|TRBJ1-2
TGTGCCAGCAGTTTGTACGGGAAAGGCGGCTACACCTTC
CASSLYGKGGYTF
>TRBV6-6|once|-|TRBJ2-7
TGTGCCAGCCAGGGCTTCAACGAGCAGTACTTC
CASQGFNEQYF
>TRBV4-3|-|TRBD1|TRBJ1-4
TGCGCCAGCAGCCAAGGGGACAGGGGCTTTCGAGAAAAACTGTTTTTT
CASSQGDRGFREKLFF
>TRBV6-5|once|TRBD2|TRBJ2-3
TGTGCCAGCAATCTAGCGGGAGTTTCGGATACGCAGTATTTT
CASNLAGVSDTQYF
>TRBV18|-|-|TRBJ2-3
TGTGCCAGCTCCGTCGGAGGTTTGAGCACAGATACGCAGTATTTT
CASSVGGLSTDTQYF
>TRBV10-3|-|TRBD2|TRBJ2-3
TGTGCCATCAGACCACTAGCGGGGCAGACAGATACGCAGTATTTT
CAIRPLAGQTDTQYF
>TRBV28|-|-|TRBJ1-2
TGTGCCAGCAGTTTTCTCTATGGCTACACCTTC
CASSFLYGYTF
>TRBV3-1/TRBV3-2|-|TRBD1|TRBJ1-1
TGTGCCAGCAGCTCGACAGGGGGTAGCACTGAAGCTTTCTTT
CASSSTGGSTEAFF
>TRBV18|-|TRBD1|TRBJ1-5
TGTGCCAGCTCACCAGGGACAGGGGATAGCAATCAGCCCCAGCATTTT
CASSPGTGDSNQPQHF
>TRBV2|-|-|TRBJ2-7
TGTGCCAGCAGTGCAGGGGCGGGTTACGAGCAGTACTTC
CASSAGAGYEQYF
>TRBV25-1|-|TRBD1|TRBJ2-1
TGTGCCAGCAGTGTGGGGGGACAGGGGGCTTACAATGAGCAGTTCTTC
CASSVGGQGAYNEQFF
>TRBV24-1|-|TRBD1|TRBJ1-3
TGTGCCACCAGTGATGGGGACAGGGGTGGAAACACCATATATTTT
CATSDGDRGGNTIYF
>TRBV6-6|-|TRBD2|TRBJ2-3
TGTGCCAGCAGTTTCGGCGGGGGGGCAAGTACAGATACGCAGTATTTT
CASSFGGGASTDTQYF
>TRBV20-1|-|-|TRBJ2-3
TGCAGTGCTAGAGACGTTCATACGCAGTATTTT
CSARDVHTQYF
>TRBV7-8|-|TRBD2|TRBJ2-1
TGTGCCAGCAGCTACCGTTCGACTAGCGGGAGGTACAATGAGCAGTTCTTC
CASSYRSTSGRYNEQFF
>TRBV5-1|-|TRBD2|TRBJ2-3
TGCGCCAGCAGCCCTAGCGGAACCCCTAGCACAGATACGCAGTATTTT
CASSPSGTPSTDTQYF
>TRBV5-4|few|-|TRBJ2-3
TGTGCCAGCAGCTGGGGAGTCGGGGACACAGATACGCAGTATTTT
CASSWGVGDTDTQYF
>TRBV28|-|-|TRBJ1-6
TGTGCCAGTATAGGGGCTCTACCTCCCCTCCACTTT
CASIGALPPLHF
>TRBV4-3|-|TRBD1|TRBJ1-2
TGCGCCAGCAGCCAACTCGAGACAGGGATTTATGGCTACACCTTC
CASSQLETGIYGYTF
>TRBV14|-|-|TRBJ2-7
TGTGCCAGCAGCCAAGATGCACAGTATGACGAGCAGTACTTC
CASSQDAQYDEQYF
>TRBV5-1|-|-|TRBJ2-7
TGCGCCAGCAGCCCACAGGGTAGGGTGGCCTACGAGCAGTACTTC
CASSPQGRVAYEQYF
>TRBV7-9|-|TRBD1|TRBJ2-5
TGTGCCAGCAGCGAAGCAGGGGGCGTGAAGACCCAGTACTTC
CASSEAGGVKTQYF
>TRBV6-5|-|-|TRBJ1-2
TGTGCCAGCAGTTTTTCTCCGGAGATTAACTATGGCTACACCTTC
CASSFSPEINYGYTF
>TRBV7-8|-|TRBD1|TRBJ1-5
TGTGCCAGCAGCTTATCGACAGGGGCAAGCAATCAGCCCCAGCATTTT
CASSLSTGASNQPQHF
>TRBV2|-|-|TRBJ1-6
TGTGCCAGCAGTGAGGAGGCAGTTTATAATTCACCCCTCCACTTT
CASSEEAVYNSPLHF
>TRBV28|once|TRBD1|TRBJ1-4
TGTGCCAGCAGTCCACACCCAGGGACAGGGGTGGAGGAAAAACTGTTTTTT
CASSPHPGTGVEEKLFF
>TRBV28|few|TRBD2|TRBJ2-7
TGTGCAGTGTTTGCTAGCGGGAGCTACGAGCAGTACTTC
CAVFASGSYEQYF
>TRBV2|-|TRBD1|TRBJ2-1
TGTGCCAGCACCAGGACAGGGTCCAGCTCCTACAATGAGCAGTTCTTC
CASTRTGSSSYNEQFF